The 10 T cell receptor beta chains below all came from one sample that was sequenced in a study of regulatory dendritic cells for organ transplantation (dated by TCRdb to 2016 to 2017). To prepare the library, the immunoSEQ multiplex PCR assay was applied. The source is immuneACCESS, and TCRdb retained only in-frame sequences with V and J called. Part of the clones is not carried over; for the studies checked, unresolved V genes explain less than half of this, and the remainder is unexplained. This sample is represented by about 12,000 clones; around 92% of them were singletons. The top ten clonotypes cover approximately 0.4% of the sample. Sorted T cell subsets were CFSE-labeled and co-cultured for roughly 5 days with allogeneic regulatory or mature dendritic cells at a 1:10 DC:T ratio. These TCRs are of unknown antigen specificity. Sequencing was performed on naive CD8+ T cells from blood cultured with dendritic cells. The sample's cell subset or site label, in plain terms: CD45RA+ naive T cells. These receptor sequences come from a human donor in good health.

The chain is built from TRBV5-1 and TRBJ1-2, with no clear D. The germline V gene has CDR1 SGHRS and CDR2 YFSETQ. The CDR3 runs to 15 residues. Trimming cost V 0 bases and J 6 bases, with 15 bases left between them. The CDR3 here is CASSLVDGTSNGYTF. CDR3 DNA: TGCGCCAGCAGCTTGGTGGACGGAACCTCCAATGGCTACACCTTC.

V and J are TRBV28 and TRBJ2-5, with D perhaps matching TRBD2 (7 bases). V dropped 11 bases and J dropped 7 bases, with 29 bases sitting between them. The germline CDR1 and CDR2 sequences are MDHEN and SYDVKM. The CDR3 totals 16 residues. CDR3 DNA sequence: TGTGCCTCCAGGGGCCAGGCGGGGGTATCTTATAGGACCCAGTACTTC. It translates to CASRGQAGVSYRTQYF.

V usage is TRBV5-4 and J usage is TRBJ1-1; 10 nucleotides match TRBD1. The CDR3 has 14 residues. The J segment lost 10 bases and the V segment lost 2 bases, leaving 8 bases of the junction unmatched. CDR1 SGHNT and CDR2 YYREEE come from the germline V gene (reference sequence). CDR3 DNA: TGTGCCAGCAGCTTCCGCGGACAGGGGGTTGGAGCTTTCTTT. Its translation: CASSFRGQGVGAFF.

The chain combines TRBV9 with TRBJ2-7; 10 bases align to TRBD1. The CDR3 contains 16 residues. CDR1 SGDLS and CDR2 YYNGEE come from the germline V gene. V shed 3 bases and J 6 bases; nucleotides not matched to a gene: 12. As DNA, the CDR3 is TGTGCCAGCAGCGATAACCGGGACAGGGGTCTTCGCGAGCAGTACTTC. This codes for CASSDNRDRGLREQYF.

The genes are TRBV2 and TRBJ1-1, with a tentative D call TRBD1 (6 bases). Germline V gene lookup returns CDR1 SNHLY and CDR2 FYNNEI. Trimming pared 6 bases from V and 4 bases from J, leaving 15 bases between. CDR3 length: 14 amino acids. In nucleotides, the CDR3 is TGTGCCAGCAGAGAGGGGGGGCTAGGCACTGAAGCTTTCTTT. Translating it yields CASREGGLGTEAFF.

This chain connects TRBV7-2 to TRBJ2-1; D gene ambiguous. Germline V CDR1 and CDR2: SGHTA, FQGNSA. The CDR3 is 13 amino acids. The V end lost 5 bases, the J end lost 4 bases, and 9 bases lay between the germline ends. This chain's CDR3 is CASSIDGYNEQFF. The CDR3 coding sequence is TGTGCCAGCAGCATTGACGGGTACAATGAGCAGTTCTTC. The whole variable domain, filled in from reference TRBV7-2 and TRBJ2-1, reads GAGVSQSPSNKVTEKGKDVELRCDPISGHTALYWYRQSLGQGLEFLIYFQGNSAPDKSGLPSDRFSAERTGGSVSTLTIQRTQQEDSAVYLCASSIDGYNEQFFGPGTRLTVL.

The DNA for the CDR3 is TGTGCCAGCAAACAGGACGGAAATCAGCCCCAGCATTTT. Amino acid sequence: CASKQDGNQPQHF. The chain joins TRBV11-2 to TRBJ1-5; D may be TRBD1 (5 bases). Germline V gene lookup returns CDR1 SGHAT and CDR2 FQNNGV. The ends were cut back, 7 bases at V and 4 bases at J, with 11 bases in the middle. The CDR3 extends over 13 amino acids. Full variable domain (rest looked up from reference TRBV11-2 and TRBJ1-5): EAGVAQSPRYKIIEKRQSVAFWCNPISGHATLYWYQQILGQGPKLLIQFQNNGVVDDSQLPKDRFSAERLKGVDSTLKIQPAKLEDSAVYLCASKQDGNQPQHFGDGTRLSIL.

This clone was found once. V usage is TRBV9 and J usage is TRBJ2-3; D call uncertain. The CDR3 extends over 12 amino acids. Deletions cut 4 bases from V and 0 bases from J, with 3 bases between. Germline CDR1 SGDLS, CDR2 YYNGEE. The CDR3 nucleotides read TGTGCCAGCAGCATTAGCACAGATACGCAGTATTTT. Its protein is CASSISTDTQYF.

The chain recombines TRBV7-9 with TRBJ2-5, with 8 bases that match TRBD1. The CDR3 spans 14 residues. In germline, CDR1 is SEHNR, CDR2 FQNEAQ (reference sequence). The V and J ends lost 5 bases and 5 bases, in that order; junction bases with no gene match: 7. CDR3 protein: CASSPDRGRETQYF. CDR3 in DNA: TGTGCCAGCAGCCCAGACAGGGGCCGGGAGACCCAGTACTTC. Combining the CDR3 with reference TRBV7-9 and TRBJ2-5 gives the whole variable domain DTGVSQNPRHKITKRGQNVTFRCDPISEHNRLYWYRQTLGQGPEFLTYFQNEAQLEKSRLLSDRFSAERPKGSFSTLEIQRTEQGDSAMYLCASSPDRGRETQYFGPGTRLLVL.

The V and J genes are TRBV7-2 and TRBJ1-6; D ambiguous. V dropped 2 bases and J dropped 9 bases, with 14 bases sitting between them. Looked up from germline, CDR1 is SGHTA and CDR2 is FQGNSA. The CDR3 is made up of 15 amino acids. The CDR3 here is CASSLIAGLGSPLHF. The CDR3 nucleotides are TGTGCCAGCAGCTTAATTGCGGGATTGGGTTCACCCCTCCACTTT. The whole variable domain, remainder taken from reference TRBV7-2 and TRBJ1-6, is GAGVSQSPSNKVTEKGKDVELRCDPISGHTALYWYRQSLGQGLEFLIYFQGNSAPDKSGLPSDRFSAERTGGSVSTLTIQRTQQEDSAVYLCASSLIAGLGSPLHFGNGTRLTVT.